One and the same sample provided the 32 T cell receptor beta chains below, sequenced in a study of response to subunit inactivated influenza vaccine. One entry per CDR3 protein, called by TCRdb with MiXCR from the RT-PCR reads. Counted here are 450,000 to 600,000 distinct CDR3 sequences, approximately 7.6% occurring once; the ten biggest clones make up 10% to 15%. Sequenced here: PBMCs from blood, sampled less than 25 months after vaccination. These receptors originate from a man aged 45-69 years who received an inactivated influenza vaccine.

The chain is built from TRBV7-2 and TRBJ1-4; 9 nucleotides match TRBD1. Trimming took 5 bases from V and 4 from J; bases not matched to a gene: 5. The length of the CDR3 is 15 residues. CDR1 SGHTA and CDR2 FQGNSA come from the germline V gene. CDR3 region: CASSLQGAFNEKLFF. Written as DNA, the CDR3 is TGTGCCAGCAGCCTACAGGGGGCCTTTAATGAAAAACTGTTTTTT.

In its sample, this clonotype was seen many times. This rearrangement joins TRBV20-1 to TRBJ2-7; TRBD1 aligns across 8 bases. CDR1 and CDR2 from the germline V gene are DFQATT and SNEGSKA (reference sequence). The CDR3 sequence is 11 residues long. The CDR3 region is CSATGGYEQYF. CDR3 nucleotide sequence: TGCAGCGCCACAGGGGGATACGAGCAGTACTTC.

This clonotype was counted ten times or more. J is TRBJ2-1 and V is TRBV21-1; the table calls TRBD2, which could not be checked here. TRBV21-1 constitutes a pseudogene. There are 17 residues in the CDR3. For the CDR3, the DNA is TGTGCCAGCAGCAAAGACCCCCCCCGCCAGGGGTGCAATGAGCAGTTCTTC. This gives the protein CASSKDPPRQGCNEQFF.

There are a few counts of this clonotype. The V and J genes are TRBV20-1 and TRBJ1-1, with D unclear. The CDR3 is 11 amino acids. V lost 3 bases to trimming and J lost 8 bases, with 10 bases between them. Germline lookup yields CDR1 DFQATT and CDR2 SNEGSKA (reference sequence). The CDR3: CSARDFLEAFF. Written as DNA, the CDR3 is TGCAGTGCTAGGGACTTTCTCGAAGCTTTCTTT.

This clonotype was counted between two and nine times. The rearrangement links TRBV2 to TRBJ2-3; TRBD1 is a possible D gene (6 bases). V was pared by 1 base and J by 1 base, with 9 bases between. The CDR3 runs to 15 residues. CDR1 is SNHLY, CDR2 FYNNEI, per germline. The CDR3 nucleotides are TGTGCCAGCAGTGAAGGGGGGCTCGGCACAGATACGCAGTATTTT. Residues: CASSEGGLGTDTQYF. The full variable domain, with the rest looked up from reference TRBV2 and TRBJ2-3, is EPEVTQTPSHQVTQMGQEVILRCVPISNHLYFYWYRQILGQKVEFLVSFYNNEISEKSEIFDDQFSVERPDGSNFTLKIRSTKLEDSAMYFCASSEGGLGTDTQYFGPGTRLTVL.

This clonotype has only a few counts. The V gene is TRBV5-1, the J gene TRBJ2-3; a weak D match, TRBD1 (6 bases). CDR1 SGHRS and CDR2 YFSETQ come from the germline V gene. CDR3 length: 15 amino acids. V lost 9 bases to trimming and J lost 2 bases, with 19 bases between them. CDR3 coding DNA: TGCGCCACCTGTAACCGGGACATATTCACAGATACGCAGTATTTT. This sequence encodes CATCNRDIFTDTQYF.

This clonotype was recorded many times. This chain connects TRBV29-1 to TRBJ2-3, with TRBD1 matching over 9 bases. From germline, CDR1 is SQVTM and CDR2 ANQGSEA. This CDR3 has 14 residues. The trim removed 2 bases at V and 3 bases at J, leaving 3 bases unmatched. This CDR3 reads CSVETGGATDTQYF. CDR3 nucleotides: TGCAGCGTTGAAACAGGGGGCGCAACAGATACGCAGTATTTT.

This chain uses TRBV28 with TRBJ2-7; weak D call: TRBD2 (6 bases). The CDR3 sequence is 14 residues long. V lost 3 bases, J lost 0 bases, and 9 bases lay in between. Germline V gene lookup returns CDR1 MDHEN and CDR2 SYDVKM. CDR3 region: CASSFSGYSYEQYF. The CDR3 DNA sequence: TGTGCCAGCAGTTTTAGCGGTTACTCCTACGAGCAGTACTTC.

This clonotype has only a few counts. The chain has TRBV29-1 and TRBJ1-1; D is unclear. Trimming took 4 bases from V and 0 from J, leaving 9 bases between them. The CDR3 is made up of 13 amino acids. CDR1 and CDR2 from the germline V gene are SQVTM and ANQGSEA. The CDR3 protein is CSVVIKVNTEAFF. Here the CDR3 DNA reads TGCAGCGTTGTGATTAAGGTGAACACTGAAGCTTTCTTT.

The V and J genes are TRBV29-1 and TRBJ2-5, with TRBD2 as a possible D gene (6 bases). There are 10 residues in the CDR3. V lost 7 bases to trimming and J lost 5 bases, with 8 bases between them. Germline lookup yields CDR1 SQVTM and CDR2 ANQGSEA. CDR3 DNA sequence: TGCAGCGGGGGGGACGAGACCCAGTACTTC. It specifies CSGGDETQYF.

The chain recombines TRBV12-3 or TRBV12-4 with TRBJ2-4, with 9 bases aligning to TRBD1. J lost 3 bases, V lost 6 bases, and 12 bases had no gene match. The length of the CDR3 is 17 residues. CDR3 nucleotide sequence: TGTGCCAGCAGGCCCGGCCGGGACAGGGTGGTCAAAAACATTCAGTACTTC. Amino acids: CASRPGRDRVVKNIQYF.

There are many counts of this clonotype. The genes are TRBV29-1 and TRBJ2-3; 8 bases map to TRBD2. V dropped 5 bases and J dropped 6; count of bases not matched to a gene: 16. This CDR3 is built from 16 residues. Germline lookup yields CDR1 SQVTM and CDR2 ANQGSEA. The CDR3, as DNA: TGCAGCGTTTCACCGGGACTAGGAGGACCGCGGGATACGCAGTATTTT. It codes for CSVSPGLGGPRDTQYF.

V is TRBV5-1 and J is TRBJ2-7, with TRBD1 matching 8 bases. Trimming removed 3 bases from V and 5 bases from J; junction bases left unmatched: 4. CDR1 and CDR2 from the germline V gene are SGHRS and YFSETQ. The CDR3 consists of 13 residues. The CDR3 DNA sequence: TGCGCCAGCAGCTGGACAGGGCCCCACGAGCAGTACTTC. Translated: CASSWTGPHEQYF. Supplemented by reference TRBV5-1 and TRBJ2-7, the full variable domain reads KAGVTQTPRYLIKTRGQQVTLSCSPISGHRSVSWYQQTPGQGLQFLFEYFSETQRNKGNFPGRFSGRQFSNSRSEMNVSTLELGDSALYLCASSWTGPHEQYFGPGTRLTVT.

This clonotype occurred a few times. The chain employs TRBV9 and TRBJ2-1; D unresolved. The CDR3 has 14 amino acids. The V end lost 1 base, the J end lost 4 bases, and 9 bases lay between the germline ends. Looked up from germline, CDR1 is SGDLS and CDR2 is YYNGEE. DNA of the CDR3: TGTGCCAGCAGCGTACGGCCGGAATACAATGAGCAGTTCTTC. The encoded protein is CASSVRPEYNEQFF.

This clonotype was observed a handful of times. The CDR3 region is CASSLASVTDSSYNSPLHF. CDR3 bases: TGTGCCAGCAGCTTAGCGTCGGTTACAGATAGCTCCTATAATTCACCCCTCCACTTT. V is TRBV7-8 and J is TRBJ1-6; D is unresolved. The germline CDR1 and CDR2 sequences are SGHVS and FQNEAQ. This CDR3 comprises 19 residues. Trimming removed 0 bases at V and 0 bases at J, with 15 bases between. The full variable domain, with the rest looked up from reference TRBV7-8 and TRBJ1-6, is GAGVSQSPRYKVAKRGQDVALRCDPISGHVSLFWYQQALGQGPEFLTYFQNEAQLDKSGLPSDRFFAERPEGSVSTLKIQRTQQEDSAVYLCASSLASVTDSSYNSPLHFGNGTRLTVT.

This clonotype was picked up many times. J is TRBJ2-2 and V is TRBV6-5; D unclear. The CDR3 runs 13 residues. The V end lost 4 bases, the J end lost 3 bases, and 6 bases lay between the germline ends. The germline gives CDR1 MNHEY, CDR2 SVGAGI. The CDR3 region is CASSSGYTGELFF. For the CDR3, the DNA is TGTGCCAGCAGTTCAGGATACACCGGGGAGCTGTTTTTT.

This clonotype was recorded a few times. The chain links TRBV4-3 to TRBJ2-2; D is perhaps TRBD1 (6 bases). Germline V gene sequence: CDR1 LGHNA, CDR2 YSLEER. CDR3 length: 15 amino acids. The ends were cut back, 5 bases at V and 1 base at J, with 11 bases in the middle. The CDR3 is CASSYSGQNTGELFF. For the CDR3, the DNA is TGCGCCAGCAGCTACTCGGGACAGAACACCGGGGAGCTGTTTTTT.

The chain is built from TRBV12-3 or TRBV12-4 and TRBJ2-7; the D call may be TRBD1 or TRBD2 (7 bases each). The CDR3 is 15 residues long. V was shortened by 6 bases and J by 3 bases, with 18 bases between the two germline ends. The CDR3 protein is CASSLRQGGVYEQYF. The CDR3 DNA is TGTGCCAGCAGCCTCAGACAGGGAGGGGTCTACGAGCAGTACTTC.

This clonotype was counted between two and nine times. This chain connects TRBV3-1 to TRBJ2-1, with TRBD2 matching over 9 bases. Trimming removed 5 bases from V and 0 bases from J; junction bases left unmatched: 5. The CDR3 extends over 16 amino acids. Germline CDR1 is LGHDT and CDR2 is YNNKEL (reference sequence). The CDR3 sequence is CASSSERGDSYNEQFF. In nucleotides, the CDR3 is TGTGCCAGCAGCTCGGAGCGGGGGGACTCCTACAATGAGCAGTTCTTC.

The rearrangement joins TRBV11-2 to TRBJ1-4; 9 nucleotides agree with TRBD1. CDR3 length equals 16 residues. J gave up 7 bases and V 3 bases, and 9 bases lay outside the gene matches. Germline CDR1 and CDR2: SGHAT and FQNNGV. CDR3 region: CASSLGRQGGVEKLFF. The CDR3 DNA reads TGTGCCAGCAGCTTGGGCCGACAGGGGGGAGTTGAAAAACTGTTTTTT.

The CDR3 protein is CASSLAQPNEQFF. As DNA, the CDR3 is TGTGCCAGCAGCTTAGCCCAGCCTAATGAGCAGTTCTTC. This chain connects TRBV7-2 to TRBJ2-1; D not resolved. Germline V gene lookup returns CDR1 SGHTA and CDR2 FQGNSA. Trimming removed 0 bases at V and 7 bases at J, with 7 bases between. This CDR3 has 13 residues.

V and J are TRBV4-2 and TRBJ2-7; possible D gene TRBD2, 5 bases. The CDR3 length is 14 residues. Trimming stripped 0 bases from V and 3 bases from J, with 9 bases between. Germline V gene lookup returns CDR1 LGHNA and CDR2 YNFKEQ. The CDR3 DNA reads TGTGCCAGCAGCCAAGATCAGCGGAGCTACGAGCAGTACTTC. It translates to CASSQDQRSYEQYF.

This clonotype was seen many times. The chain combines TRBV2 with TRBJ2-3, with 7 bases identical to TRBD1. The CDR3 length is 14 residues. Germline V gene sequence: CDR1 SNHLY, CDR2 FYNNEI. The junction had 6 bases not matched to a gene; V was cut back by 4 bases and J by 5 bases. DNA of the CDR3: TGTGCCAGCAGTGCGGAAGGGGGCAAAGATACGCAGTATTTT. Translation gives CASSAEGGKDTQYF.

The table lists this clonotype with a few counts. The V and J genes are TRBV9 and TRBJ2-1; 13 bases line up with TRBD2. This CDR3 comprises 16 residues. Germline lookup yields CDR1 SGDLS and CDR2 YYNGEE. V shed 4 bases, J shed 8 bases, and the junction held 9 bases outside the gene matches. Here the CDR3 DNA reads TGTGCCAGCAGCCTTAAACTAGCGGGGGGGCTTGATGAGCAGTTCTTC. Translated: CASSLKLAGGLDEQFF.

CDR3 loop: CASSFRDRVLDTGELFF. CDR3 sequence (DNA): TGTGCCAGCAGTTTCCGGGACAGGGTTTTGGACACCGGGGAGCTGTTTTTT. The rearrangement links TRBV6-2 or TRBV6-3 to TRBJ2-2; 9 nucleotides align to TRBD1. This CDR3 is 17 amino acids long. The V segment lost 4 bases and the J segment 3 bases; nucleotides outside the gene matches: 9. Germline lookup yields CDR1 MNHEY and CDR2 SVGEGT.

This rearrangement joins TRBV4-1 to TRBJ2-7; possible D gene TRBD2, 5 bases. V was pared by 1 base and J by 2 bases, with 12 bases between. Germline CDR1 reads MGHRA; CDR2 reads YSYEKL. This CDR3 has 15 amino acids. The DNA for the CDR3 is TGCGCCAGCAGCCAAGTAGAGTCGGGGACCTACGAGCAGTACTTC. Translated, it gives CASSQVESGTYEQYF.

This clonotype has only a few counts. V and J are TRBV4-3 and TRBJ1-4; possible D gene TRBD1, 5 bases. The CDR3 has 16 residues. Trimming took 4 bases from V and 7 from J, leaving 19 bases between them. Per germline, CDR1 LGHNA and CDR2 YSLEER. This CDR3 is CASSLNLWGIGEKLFF. CDR3 coding DNA: TGCGCCAGCAGCCTCAATCTCTGGGGGATAGGTGAAAAACTGTTTTTT.

This clonotype was detected ten times or more. The V and J genes are TRBV7-8 and TRBJ2-3, with no clear D. Germline V gene lookup returns CDR1 SGHVS and CDR2 FQNEAQ. The CDR3 is 15 amino acids. With 1 base removed from V and 1 base from J, the gap between germline ends came to 9 bases. Here the CDR3 reads CASSLDLGRTDTQYF. The CDR3 nucleotides are TGTGCCAGCAGCTTAGATTTGGGCCGCACAGATACGCAGTATTTT.

This clonotype was recorded a few times. The chain joins TRBV20-1 to TRBJ1-2, with a weak D call TRBD1 (6 bases). Per the germline V gene, CDR1 is DFQATT and CDR2 is SNEGSKA (reference sequence). This CDR3 is built from 16 residues. The V end was cut by 0 bases, the J end by 8 bases, with 22 bases between. CDR3 in DNA: TGCAGTGCTAGAGATTTAAGGCACAGGGAAGGTTTCGGCTACACCTTC. Protein product: CSARDLRHREGFGYTF.

The table lists this clonotype with a few counts. The J gene is TRBJ2-1, the V gene TRBV3-1, with 9 bases matching TRBD1. V trimming: 4 bases; J trimming: 8 bases; junction bases outside the gene matches: 9. The CDR3 contains 15 residues. Germline V CDR1 and CDR2: LGHDT, YNNKEL (reference sequence). The CDR3 nucleotides are TGTGCCAGCAGCCCTTCCGGGACAGGGATCGATGAGCAGTTCTTC. Protein product: CASSPSGTGIDEQFF.

At least ten counts were recorded for this clonotype. The chain is built from TRBV20-1 and TRBJ1-2; D is undetermined. V was pared by 2 bases and J by 0 bases, with 7 bases between. CDR1 and CDR2 from the germline V gene are DFQATT and SNEGSKA (reference sequence). This CDR3 region has 13 residues. The CDR3 loop reads CSARPPANYGYTF. The CDR3 DNA reads TGCAGTGCTAGACCGCCAGCTAACTATGGCTACACCTTC.

The V and J genes are TRBV6-1 and TRBJ2-5; D possibly corresponds to TRBD1 (6 bases). Germline V gene data show CDR1 as MNHNS and CDR2 as SASEGT. V was pared by 6 bases and J by 4 bases, with 15 bases between. This CDR3 is built from 14 residues. DNA for the CDR3: TGTGCCAGCAGAGAGCGGACAGCCAGAGAGACCCAGTACTTC. This sequence encodes CASRERTARETQYF.